The entry below gives a single T cell receptor (beta chain) sequence along with its context. The clone's antigen remains unknown. The sample holds no much larger clone one base away, and base qualities are not on file. The immunoSEQ Assay, a bias-controlled multiplex PCR, was used to amplify TCRbeta CDR3 regions from genomic DNA. Processing in the source paper ran as follows. Within the assay, amplification of reference gene primers was used to estimate how many nucleated cells each sample contained. Sequence reads were collapsed and filtered to measure the absolute abundance of every unique TCRbeta CDR3 rearrangement. For each sample, productive Simpson clonality was calculated as the square root of Simpson's diversity index across productive rearrangements. TCRdb provides this immuneACCESS table in a form limited to in-frame rearrangements. Some clones are lacking; in checked studies, under half of them reflect an unresolved V gene, and why the rest are absent is not known. The V and J calls and clone size come from that table; D and trimming were worked out from the DNA. For this sample the table gives a few hundred thousand clones, of which roughly 88% were detected only once. Of the sample, under 6% is held by the ten largest clones.

The data are from a study of blood T cell repertoires in COVID-19 (dated by TCRdb to 2020 to 2022). Regarding the research as a whole: Samples covering the acute and convalescent phases of COVID-19 were provided by collaborators in the United States, Italy and Spain. A freely available public database, intended as a resource for researchers studying the immune response to SARS-CoV-2, is where the repertoires were released. The samples were drawn from the first 160 participants of the ongoing ImmuneRACE study and from roughly 1,300 subjects provided by 6 global collaborators. Nearly every sample came with metadata listing a de-identified subject ID, COVID-19 status, age in years and sex. Where HLA class I and class II types were available, the types were taken from metadata supplied by the sample provider, not from assay-based typing. The prospective study material was composed of cDNA or gDNA derived from T cells, B-cell-depleted T cells, or PBMCs. Subjects who had been exposed to COVID-19, were actively infected with it, or had recovered from it provided the deeply sampled blood TCRbeta repertoires that made up the dataset.

The germline V gene provides CDR1 LGHNT and CDR2 FRNRAP. Taken from cysteine to phenylalanine, the CDR3 has 15 residues. The CDR3 DNA has 45 bases and is translated from base 1. V trim: 6 bases; J trim: 7 bases; unmatched bases: 12. Study-wide findings and limitations: How much clinical and demographic metadata was included differed by source and by participant, and the metadata was provided uncurated.

Participants in the prospective study were aged roughly 18 to 89 years, lived in about two dozen United States geographic areas, and enrolled through a virtual design. In the prospective study, participants were assigned to cohorts based on the clinical history participants reported in a screening survey and a study questionnaire. ImmuneRACE Cohort 3 recovered participants were defined by two consecutive negative NP/OP PCR tests, healthcare professional clearance, or symptom resolution. In the prospective study, mobile phlebotomists collected whole blood, serum and a nasopharyngeal or oropharyngeal swab from each participant. Participants in the prospective study had the option to provide additional blood draws and questionnaires over a roughly two-month period. Blood samples from the prospective study were shipped frozen or at room temperature prior to DNA extraction.

This TCR came from a man aged 30 to 39 who had recovered from COVID-19. Input material: PBMCs or T cells enriched from blood (not recorded which). The chain employs TRBV12-5 and TRBJ1-5, and 7 bases in between align with TRBD1. The CDR3 corresponds to CASGAGTEGRQPQHF. The bases are TGTGCTAGTGGCGCTGGGACAGAGGGAAGGCAGCCCCAGCATTTT. When the CDR3 is completed using the reference TRBV12-5 and TRBJ1-5 genes on either side, the full variable domain is DARVTQTPRHKVTEMGQEVTMRCQPILGHNTVFWYRQTMMQGLELLAYFRNRAPLDDSGMPKDRFSAEMPDATLATLKIQPSEPRDSAVYFCASGAGTEGRQPQHFGDGTRLSIL.